This T cell receptor beta chain was identified in a study of blood T cell repertoires in COVID-19. In germline, CDR1 is SGHTA, CDR2 FQGNSA. V gave up 1 base and J gave up 1 base, with 7 bases separating them. The CDR3 is 14 residues long. This clone is a singleton in its sample. Repertoires were generated with immunoSEQ multiplex PCR, while TCRdb's copy carries only in-frame clones and drops some. This sample has 120,000 or so clones; 85% occur once, and the top ten carry less than 8.5%. This TCR was sampled from an elderly man with active or convalescent COVID-19. The V gene is TRBV7-2, the J gene TRBJ1-1; D gene uncertain. The specimen sequenced was peripheral blood. CDR3 DNA sequence: TGTGCCAGCAGCTTAGTCAGTCAGAACACTGAAGCTTTCTTT. Amino acid sequence: CASSLVSQNTEAFF.